Each of the 7 T cell receptor beta chains below was sequenced from the same sample in a study of regulatory T cells in long-lasting Graves disease listed by TCRdb under 2021. Libraries were constructed by multiplex PCR. These reads were obtained on an Illumina HiSeq 4000. TCR beta libraries were built with iRepertoire HTBI primers and Arm-PCR amplification of CDR3 regions. The public reads were reprocessed in TCRdb via fastp at Q25 and MiXCR, keeping in-frame beta chains. All rows with the same CDR3 protein become a single entry with the most common DNA and genes. This sample has over 350,000 distinct CDR3 sequences in its table, and 15% of those were observed once. The ten largest clones capture about 8% of the sample. The sample's time point label, decoded: newly diagnosed GD, antithyroid drugs for less than 3 months. RNA was extracted from PBMCs in TRIzol for both TCR sequencing and RNA sequencing.

The sample was also linked to a second study, of T cells in Graves' hyperthyroidism and ophthalmopathy.

The specimen comprised peripheral blood mononuclear cells (PBMCs), sampled at new diagnosis, from a patient treated with antithyroid drugs. The receptor source for this set is a woman between 40 and 55 years old with Graves disease. Donor details come from another sample of the same person, matched by shared clones.

This clonotype was seen repeatedly, ten times or more. CDR3 region: CASTPVVSAYEQYF. The CDR3 DNA sequence: TGTGCCAGCACCCCTGTCGTTTCAGCCTACGAGCAGTACTTC. The V gene is TRBV28, the J gene TRBJ2-7, with D unresolved. Germline V CDR1 and CDR2: MDHEN, SYDVKM. V was pared by 7 bases and J by 2 bases, with 15 bases between. The CDR3 has 14 amino acids. The whole variable domain, remainder taken from reference TRBV28 and TRBJ2-7, is DVKVTQSSRYLVKRTGEKVFLECVQDMDHENMFWYRQDPGLGLRLIYFSYDVKMKEKGDIPEGYSVSREKKERFSLILESASTNQTSMYLCASTPVVSAYEQYFGPGTRLTVT.

This clonotype was seen at least ten times. The V and J genes are TRBV28 and TRBJ2-2, with unresolved D. This CDR3 has 12 amino acids. Looked up from germline, CDR1 is MDHEN and CDR2 is SYDVKM. Trimming took 8 bases from V and 3 from J, leaving 7 bases between them. This CDR3 is CASRRYTGELFF. The CDR3 DNA reads TGTGCCAGCCGTCGCTACACCGGGGAGCTGTTTTTT.

This clonotype was detected ten times or more. The chain has TRBV11-2 and TRBJ2-5; 7 bases are shared with TRBD2. Looked up from germline, CDR1 is SGHAT and CDR2 is FQNNGV. The CDR3 sequence is 16 residues long. The junction had 12 bases not matched to a gene; V was cut back by 4 bases and J by 4 bases. Here the CDR3 reads CASSSSGEGFPETQYF. CDR3 DNA: TGTGCCAGCAGCTCCTCGGGGGAGGGCTTCCCAGAGACCCAGTACTTC.

This clonotype came up many times. The rearrangement links TRBV3-1 to TRBJ2-3; 12 bases line up with TRBD1. CDR3 size: 20 residues. The J segment lost 8 bases and the V segment lost 1 base, leaving 19 bases of the junction unmatched. Germline lookup yields CDR1 LGHDT and CDR2 YNNKEL (reference sequence). The CDR3 is CASSQGQPGQGAKRRITQYF. The CDR3 nucleotides read TGTGCCAGCAGCCAAGGACAACCGGGACAGGGGGCAAAAAGAAGGATTACGCAGTATTTT.

This clonotype was found a few times. V gene TRBV3-1 combines with J gene TRBJ1-1; the match to TRBD1 covers 7 bases. This CDR3 has 15 residues. Germline CDR1 reads LGHDT; CDR2 reads YNNKEL (reference sequence). Germline trimming cut 4 bases from V and 4 bases from J; bases unmatched to any gene: 9. The CDR3 region has the DNA TGTGCCAGCAGCCCCAGGACAGGAATTGTCACTGAAGCTTTCTTT. Its translation: CASSPRTGIVTEAFF.

This clonotype came up many times. This sequence joins TRBV19 and TRBJ2-7; D is possibly TRBD1 (6 bases). Germline CDR1 is LNHDA and CDR2 is SQIVND (reference sequence). Trimming took 6 bases from V and 2 from J, leaving 17 bases between them. The CDR3 sequence is 15 residues long. CDR3 nucleotide sequence: TGTGCCAGTAGGAATACAGGGTGGATGCCCTACGAGCAGTACTTC. This sequence encodes CASRNTGWMPYEQYF.

This clonotype was observed at least ten times. The chain employs TRBV12-3 or TRBV12-4 and TRBJ2-2; 8 bases map to TRBD2. The CDR3 runs to 18 residues. V dropped 2 bases and J dropped 1; count of bases not matched to a gene: 9. In DNA, the CDR3 is TGTGCCAGCAGTTTAATAGGAACTAGCGGAAAGAACACCGGGGAGCTGTTTTTT. As protein: CASSLIGTSGKNTGELFF.